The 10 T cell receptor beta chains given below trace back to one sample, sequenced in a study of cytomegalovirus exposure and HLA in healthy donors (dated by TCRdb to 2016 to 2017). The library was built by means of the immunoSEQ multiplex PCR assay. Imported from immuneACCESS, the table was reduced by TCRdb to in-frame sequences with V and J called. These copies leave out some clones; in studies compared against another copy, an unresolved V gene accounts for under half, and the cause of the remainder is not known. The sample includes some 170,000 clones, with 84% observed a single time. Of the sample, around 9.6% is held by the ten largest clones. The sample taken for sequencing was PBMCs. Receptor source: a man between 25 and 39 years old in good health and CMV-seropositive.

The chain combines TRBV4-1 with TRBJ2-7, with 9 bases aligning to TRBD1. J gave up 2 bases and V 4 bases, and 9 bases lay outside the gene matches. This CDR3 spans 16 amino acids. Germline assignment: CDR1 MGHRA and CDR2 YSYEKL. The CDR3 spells CASSPFDGTGTYEQYF. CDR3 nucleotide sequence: TGCGCCAGCAGCCCTTTCGACGGGACAGGGACCTACGAGCAGTACTTC.

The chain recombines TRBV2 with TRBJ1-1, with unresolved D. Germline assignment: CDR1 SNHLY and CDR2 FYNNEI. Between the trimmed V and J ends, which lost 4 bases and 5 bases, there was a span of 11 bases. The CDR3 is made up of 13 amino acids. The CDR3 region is CASSARGGTEAFF. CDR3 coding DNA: TGTGCCAGCAGTGCCCGGGGAGGGACTGAAGCTTTCTTT.

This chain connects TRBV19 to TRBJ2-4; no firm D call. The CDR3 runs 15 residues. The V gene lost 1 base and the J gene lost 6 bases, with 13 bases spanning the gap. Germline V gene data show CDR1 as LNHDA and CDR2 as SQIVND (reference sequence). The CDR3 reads CASSIVPGLSNIQYF. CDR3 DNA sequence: TGTGCCAGTAGTATAGTCCCCGGGTTATCAAACATTCAGTACTTC. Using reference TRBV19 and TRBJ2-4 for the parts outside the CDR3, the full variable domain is DGGITQSPKYLFRKEGQNVTLSCEQNLNHDAMYWYRQDPGQGLRLIYYSQIVNDFQKGDIAEGYSVSREKKESFPLTVTSAQKNPTAFYLCASSIVPGLSNIQYFGAGTRLSVL.

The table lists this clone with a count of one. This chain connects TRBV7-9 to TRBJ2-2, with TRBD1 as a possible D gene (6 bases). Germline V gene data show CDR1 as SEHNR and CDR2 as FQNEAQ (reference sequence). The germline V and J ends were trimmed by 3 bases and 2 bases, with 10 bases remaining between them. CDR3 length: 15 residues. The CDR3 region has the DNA TGTGCCAGCAGCTTCAAACAGGGTAACACCGGGGAGCTGTTTTTT. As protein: CASSFKQGNTGELFF.

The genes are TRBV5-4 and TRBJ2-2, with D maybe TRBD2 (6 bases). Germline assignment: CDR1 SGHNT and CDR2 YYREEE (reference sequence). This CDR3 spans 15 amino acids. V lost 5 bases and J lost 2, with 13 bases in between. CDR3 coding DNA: TGTGCCAGCAGTTCGGGACTCAAAAACACCGGGGAGCTGTTTTTT. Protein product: CASSSGLKNTGELFF.

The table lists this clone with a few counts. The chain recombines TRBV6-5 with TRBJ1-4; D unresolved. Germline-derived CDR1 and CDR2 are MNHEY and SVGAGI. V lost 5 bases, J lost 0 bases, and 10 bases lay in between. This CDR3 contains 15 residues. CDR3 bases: TGTGCCAGCAGTAGCCGGGAACCAACTAATGAAAAACTGTTTTTT. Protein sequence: CASSSREPTNEKLFF.

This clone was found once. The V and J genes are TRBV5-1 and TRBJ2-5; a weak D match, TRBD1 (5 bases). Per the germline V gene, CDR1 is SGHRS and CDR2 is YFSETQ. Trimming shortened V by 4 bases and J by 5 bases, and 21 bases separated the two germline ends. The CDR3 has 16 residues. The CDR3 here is CASSHPPPGPAETQYF. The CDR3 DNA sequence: TGCGCCAGCAGCCACCCCCCCCCAGGGCCCGCGGAGACCCAGTACTTC.

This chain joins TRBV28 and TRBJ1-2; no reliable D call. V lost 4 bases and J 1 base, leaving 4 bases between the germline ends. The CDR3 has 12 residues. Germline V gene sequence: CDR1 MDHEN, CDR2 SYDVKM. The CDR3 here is CASSYSNYGYTF. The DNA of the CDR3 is TGTGCCAGCAGTTACAGTAACTATGGCTACACCTTC.

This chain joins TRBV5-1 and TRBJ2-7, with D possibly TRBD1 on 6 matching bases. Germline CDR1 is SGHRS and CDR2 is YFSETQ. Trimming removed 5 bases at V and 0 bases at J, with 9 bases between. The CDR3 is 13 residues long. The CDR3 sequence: CASSQGLSYEQYF. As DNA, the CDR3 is TGCGCCAGCAGTCAGGGGCTCTCCTACGAGCAGTACTTC.

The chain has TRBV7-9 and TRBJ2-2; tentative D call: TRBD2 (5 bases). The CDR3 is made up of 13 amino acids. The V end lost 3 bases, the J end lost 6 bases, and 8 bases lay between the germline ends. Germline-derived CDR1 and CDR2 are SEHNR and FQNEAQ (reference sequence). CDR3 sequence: CASSFAGAGELFF. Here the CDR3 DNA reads TGTGCCAGCAGCTTCGCCGGGGCCGGGGAGCTGTTTTTT.